Below are 6 T cell receptor beta chains sequenced from a single sample in a study of response to subunit inactivated influenza vaccine. Via MiXCR, TCRdb re-called the RT-PCR reads, giving one row per CDR3 protein. The table lists around 850,000 distinct CDR3 sequences, around 20% of them singletons, with 11% in the top ten. The input for sequencing was PBMCs from blood, taken about 5 days after vaccination. The receptors shown here come from a man aged 50-59 years who received an inactivated influenza vaccine.

The V and J genes are TRBV6-1 and TRBJ1-1; D is perhaps TRBD1 (5 bases). Germline V gene sequence: CDR1 MNHNS, CDR2 SASEGT. The CDR3 has 13 residues. V dropped 9 bases and J dropped 6 bases, with 17 bases sitting between them. CDR3 sequence: CASYTGTVAEAFF. DNA for the CDR3: TGTGCCAGTTACACCGGGACGGTAGCTGAAGCTTTCTTT.

CDR3 sequence: CASSFDTYPSYEQYF. CDR3 in DNA: TGTGCCAGCAGCTTTGATACCTACCCCTCCTACGAGCAGTACTTC. V usage is TRBV5-6 and J usage is TRBJ2-7, with unresolved D. This CDR3 region has 15 residues. The V gene lost 2 bases and the J gene lost 0 bases, with 12 bases spanning the gap. Germline V CDR1 and CDR2: SGHDT, YYEEEE.

This chain uses TRBV18 with TRBJ2-7; possibly TRBD1 for D (6 bases). V gave up 8 bases and J gave up 5 bases, with 16 bases separating them. The germline V gene encodes CDR1 KGHSH and CDR2 LQKENI. This CDR3 has 13 amino acids. This CDR3 reads CASSRDTYDEQYF. CDR3 sequence (DNA): TGTGCCAGCAGCCGGGACACATACGACGAGCAGTACTTC.

The CDR3 sequence is CASSSKRTGGVYGYTF. CDR3 in DNA: TGTGCCAGCAGCTCGAAAAGGACAGGGGGTGTATATGGCTACACCTTC. The V call is TRBV7-2, the J call TRBJ1-2; 10 nucleotides align to TRBD1. V lost 4 bases and J lost 5; bases outside the gene matches: 10. Germline assignment: CDR1 SGHTA and CDR2 FQGNSA. The CDR3 sequence is 16 residues long.

CDR3 region: CSARVGVLGEFF. Written as DNA, the CDR3 is TGCAGTGCTAGAGTTGGTGTCCTTGGGGAGTTCTTC. V gene TRBV20-1 combines with J gene TRBJ2-1; no clear D gene. V lost 1 base and J lost 14, with 15 bases in between. From germline, CDR1 is DFQATT and CDR2 SNEGSKA (reference sequence). The CDR3 is 12 residues long.

This chain joins TRBV28 and TRBJ1-3; D unresolved. Germline assignment: CDR1 MDHEN and CDR2 SYDVKM. This CDR3 spans 12 amino acids. V lost 10 bases and J lost 7, with 14 bases in between. CDR3 DNA: TGTGCCACCGGGGTGTTCGGGAACACCATATATTTT. Protein sequence: CATGVFGNTIYF.